Listed below are T cell receptor beta chains from one sample, sequenced in a study of molecular identifiers for immune sequencing clone quantification. TCRdb reprocessed the PCR reads with MiXCR, giving one entry per CDR3 protein. The top ten hold around 0.84% of the sample, which has approximately 550,000 distinct CDR3 sequences, about a fifth seen once. Sequences were obtained from naive CD8+ T cells from blood, with Jurkat cell RNA spiked in. The receptors shown here come from a human donor in good health. Some libraries in this study had Jurkat cell RNA spiked in. The CDR3 runs from the conserved cysteine through the conserved F or W. Each record gives: V gene, J gene, CDR3 protein.

>TRBV29-1|TRBJ2-3
CSVVLGTSGTDTQYF
>TRBV7-3|TRBJ2-7
CASRRAGELTYEQYF
>TRBV7-9|TRBJ2-2
CVGGELFF
>TRBV6-5|TRBJ1-1
CASSWGAEAFF
>TRBV30|TRBJ1-1
CAWSVQHGYTEAFF
>TRBV4-3|TRBJ1-1
CASSQARGRSTEAFF
>TRBV7-9|TRBJ1-3
CASSPYVGLDTIYF
>TRBV6-2/TRBV6-3|TRBJ2-7
CASSYVDEQYF
>TRBV24-1|TRBJ2-3
CATSEATSGGTDTQYF
>TRBV9|TRBJ2-7
CASSVRTSGSSYEQYF
>TRBV7-6|TRBJ2-1
CASSLAASGGEQFF
>TRBV20-1|TRBJ1-2
CSASYVTNYGYTF
>TRBV3-2|TRBJ1-4
CASSHTGKKDEKLFF
>TRBV4-1|TRBJ2-7
CASEGAGDHEQYF
>TRBV27|TRBJ2-2
CASSPQWGGELFF
>TRBV6-2/TRBV6-3|TRBJ2-1
CASSYRLAGGPAYNEQFF
>TRBV20-1|TRBJ1-1
CSARDGVNTEAFF
>TRBV4-1|TRBJ2-7
CASSQEWGGYLYEQYF
>TRBV7-3|TRBJ2-7
CASSLWTSGRILVYEQYF
>TRBV7-2|TRBJ2-7
CASSLVHGSYEQYF
>TRBV20-1|TRBJ2-5
CSASDSQETQYF
>TRBV7-6|TRBJ2-3
CASSFGQGASDTQYF
>TRBV28|TRBJ2-7
CASNSRRAIGRGYEQYF
>TRBV6-2/TRBV6-3|TRBJ2-2
CASSYQLAGDTGELFF
>TRBV27|TRBJ1-1
CASSPTGVNTEAFF
>TRBV9|TRBJ1-1
CASSETGGPTEAFF
>TRBV11-2|TRBJ2-5
CASSFEGGIIETQYF
>TRBV4-1|TRBJ2-1
CASSQDGGLAAYNEQFF
>TRBV5-1|TRBJ2-7
CASSTGTDLGEQYF
>TRBV7-6|TRBJ2-1
CASSISRSGGVSNEQFF
>TRBV4-2|TRBJ2-3
CASSQEVLAGGDTQYF
>TRBV9|TRBJ2-3
CASSEGTSGASTDTQYF
>TRBV30|TRBJ2-4
CAWSVEGAGNIQYF
>TRBV13|TRBJ2-7
CASSSTGGLDEQYF
>TRBV2|TRBJ2-5
CASAALRTSGVAPSPLKETQYF
>TRBV12-5|TRBJ1-1
CASGLGPDSEAFF
>TRBV6-6|TRBJ1-1
CASSYLQGAGTEAFF
>TRBV28|TRBJ1-1
CASSLWGRNMNTEAFF
>TRBV4-3|TRBJ1-1
CASSQDRHRSWDTEAFF
>TRBV10-2|TRBJ2-3
CASSGGASGGADTDTQYF
>TRBV27|TRBJ2-3
CASRPSTGAFTDTQYF
>TRBV12-3/TRBV12-4|TRBJ2-5
CASSRYRKETQYF
>TRBV4-2|TRBJ2-3
CASSQDGTGTDTQYF
>TRBV7-2|TRBJ2-3
CASSPISQTDTQYF
>TRBV30|TRBJ2-7
CACRKDEQYF
>TRBV20-1|TRBJ2-7
CSAETGGSSYEQYF
>TRBV12-3/TRBV12-4|TRBJ1-1
CASSFQGTEAFF
>TRBV7-6|TRBJ2-5
CASSLKLGLAGVETQYF
>TRBV11-2|TRBJ2-3
CASSLDPEQGVTDTQYF
>TRBV5-4|TRBJ2-7
CASSLQGEQYF